One and the same sample provided the 2 T cell receptor beta chains below, sequenced in a study of beta chain features in type 1 diabetes. TCRB transcripts that were expressed got sequenced, as all of the isolated RNA had been reverse transcribed. The repertoire was sequenced with immunoSEQ multiplex PCR; TCRdb's copy has only in-frame clones and lacks some. Of 160,000 or so clones in the sample, approximately 12% were seen once. The sample consisted of central memory CD4+ T cells from blood. The receptor source for this set is a man aged 18 to 30 in good health.

V usage is TRBV6-5 and J usage is TRBJ1-2; perhaps TRBD1 as D (6 bases). The germline gives CDR1 MNHEY, CDR2 SVGAGI. V was trimmed by 4 bases and J by 4 bases, leaving 13 bases between them. This CDR3 region has 14 residues. The DNA of the CDR3 is TGTGCCAGCAGTTTAGGCGGGGGCTCCTATGGCTACACCTTC. It translates to CASSLGGGSYGYTF.

This clone was detected only a few times. Other nucleotide sequences from this sample produce the same CDR3. The chain has TRBV10-3 and TRBJ1-5; TRBD1 is a possible D gene (5 bases). The germline V gene encodes CDR1 ENHRY and CDR2 SYGVKD. V was pared by 0 bases and J by 4 bases, with 10 bases between. The CDR3 contains 15 residues. In nucleotides, the CDR3 is TGTGCCATCAGTGAGTCTAGGGCAGGGAATCAGCCCCAGCATTTT. It yields the protein CAISESRAGNQPQHF.